Below, 26 T cell receptor beta chains from the same sample are listed, as sequenced in a study of T cell responses to AZD1222 COVID-19 vaccine. Sequencing used immunoSEQ multiplex PCR; TCRdb keeps in-frame clones, though not all of them. The top ten clones hold about 3% of a sample with about 15,000 clones, 88% of them seen once. Sequences were derived from peripheral blood, sampled 28 days after the second AZD1222 dose. All receptors derive from an adult who received the AZD1222 COVID-19 vaccine.

The DNA for the CDR3 is TGTGCCACCAGCAGAGAAGCGGGAGTTCACCACGAGCAGTACTTC. Translating gives CATSREAGVHHEQYF. V and J are TRBV15 and TRBJ2-7; 8 nucleotides align to TRBD2. Germline lookup yields CDR1 LNHNV and CDR2 YYDKDF (reference sequence). This CDR3 has 15 amino acids. The junction had 6 bases not matched to a gene; V was cut back by 0 bases and J by 5 bases.

The genes are TRBV30 and TRBJ1-2, with a possible D match to TRBD1 (6 bases). Trimming removed 4 bases from V and 4 bases from J, with 10 bases in between. Germline V gene data show CDR1 as GTSNPN and CDR2 as SVGIG (reference sequence). This CDR3 comprises 12 residues. The CDR3 reads CAWNPGAYGYTF. As DNA, the CDR3 is TGTGCCTGGAATCCAGGGGCCTATGGCTACACCTTC.

The rearrangement joins TRBV6-5 to TRBJ1-2, with 11 bases identical to TRBD1. The CDR3 is 13 amino acids. CDR1 is MNHEY, CDR2 SVGAGI, per germline. Losses at the gene ends were 6 bases for V and 7 bases for J; bases not matched to a gene: 4. In nucleotides, the CDR3 is TGTGCCAGCAGATCGGACAGGGGGCTTGGCTACACCTTC. Translation gives CASRSDRGLGYTF.

The chain links TRBV9 to TRBJ2-1, with 8 bases aligning to TRBD2. The germline V gene has CDR1 SGDLS and CDR2 YYNGEE. This CDR3 has 14 amino acids. After removal of 1 base from V and 8 bases from J, the junction contained 5 bases not matched to a gene. This CDR3 reads CASSVNSGRDEQFF. As DNA, the CDR3 is TGTGCCAGCAGCGTAAACAGCGGGAGAGATGAGCAGTTCTTC.

This chain uses TRBV28 with TRBJ2-7, with D possibly being TRBD2 (5 bases). This CDR3 is built from 16 residues. Germline lookup yields CDR1 MDHEN and CDR2 SYDVKM. Trimming removed 6 bases at V and 3 bases at J, with 21 bases between. The CDR3 nucleotides read TGTGCCAGCAGCCCTCGACCCTATTTAGAGGGCTACGAGCAGTACTTC. Translation gives CASSPRPYLEGYEQYF.

The CDR3 protein is CASSQDQRQNYGYTF. DNA for the CDR3: TGTGCCAGCAGCCAAGATCAGAGACAGAACTATGGCTACACCTTC. This chain uses TRBV14 with TRBJ1-2, with a weak D call TRBD1 (5 bases). CDR3 length equals 15 residues. The germline CDR1 and CDR2 sequences are SGHDN and FVKESK. V lost 0 bases, J lost 2 bases, and 10 bases lay in between.

V is TRBV11-3 and J is TRBJ2-3, with 7 bases fitting TRBD2. This CDR3 contains 16 residues. After removal of 1 base from V and 6 bases from J, the junction contained 10 bases not matched to a gene. Per the germline V gene, CDR1 is SGHNT and CDR2 is YENEEA. The CDR3 nucleotides read TGTGCCAGCAGCTTAGGGACTTCTCGCGGGAGCGATACGCAGTATTTT. It codes for CASSLGTSRGSDTQYF.

The genes are TRBV7-2 and TRBJ1-6, with a possible D match to TRBD1 (5 bases). Trimming took off 0 bases at V and 6 bases at J, with 9 bases between the two ends. CDR3 size: 15 residues. Germline assignment: CDR1 SGHTA and CDR2 FQGNSA. CDR3 sequence reads: CASSLARQINSPLHF. The CDR3 bases are TGTGCCAGCAGCTTAGCCAGACAGATTAATTCACCCCTCCACTTT.

This chain connects TRBV15 to TRBJ2-1; D ambiguous. Germline V gene data show CDR1 as LNHNV and CDR2 as YYDKDF (reference sequence). The CDR3 runs to 14 residues. V was trimmed by 0 bases and J by 5 bases, leaving 8 bases between them. The DNA of the CDR3 is TGTGCCACCAGCAGAGATCCTGGCAACAATGAGCAGTTCTTC. Translating it yields CATSRDPGNNEQFF. Variable domain in full (rest from reference TRBV15 and TRBJ2-1): DAMVIQNPRYQVTQFGKPVTLSCSQTLNHNVMYWYQQKSSQAPKLLFHYYDKDFNNEADTPDNFQSRRPNTSFCFLDIRSPGLGDTAMYLCATSRDPGNNEQFFGPGTRLTVL.

This clone occurred once. J is TRBJ2-3 and V is TRBV5-4, with 7 bases aligning to TRBD2. The CDR3 is 16 amino acids. In germline, CDR1 is SGHNT, CDR2 YYREEE (reference sequence). Unmatched junction bases numbered 6, after V lost 0 bases and J lost 2 bases. The CDR3 DNA reads as TGTGCCAGCAGCTTGGGGAGCGGGGCTGACACAGATACGCAGTATTTT. Its protein is CASSLGSGADTDTQYF.

The chain joins TRBV18 to TRBJ1-1, with 9 bases lining up with TRBD1. This CDR3 contains 16 residues. Trimming at V came to 6 bases and at J to 0 bases, leaving 8 bases not matched to a gene. CDR1 KGHSH and CDR2 LQKENI come from the germline V gene. The CDR3 bases are TGTGCCAGCTCCCAGGGACAGGGCTTAATGAACACTGAAGCTTTCTTT. It encodes CASSQGQGLMNTEAFF.

The DNA of the CDR3 is TGTGCCAGCAGTGAACCACAGGGGGCACGTGAAAAACTGTTTTTT. Translating it yields CASSEPQGAREKLFF. The chain uses TRBV2 and TRBJ1-4; 9 bases are shared with TRBD1. Looked up from germline, CDR1 is SNHLY and CDR2 is FYNNEI. Trimming took 2 bases from V and 7 from J; bases not matched to a gene: 5. The CDR3 is made up of 15 amino acids.

The chain links TRBV5-1 to TRBJ1-2; D not certain. This CDR3 contains 13 residues. The V end was cut by 5 bases, the J end by 0 bases, with 8 bases between. Germline values: CDR1 SGHRS, CDR2 YFSETQ. The CDR3: CASSLLTNYGYTF. In DNA, the CDR3 is TGCGCCAGCAGTCTTCTAACTAACTATGGCTACACCTTC.

This chain links TRBV27 with TRBJ2-1; weak D call: TRBD1 (5 bases). Germline CDR1 and CDR2: MNHEY and SMNVEV (reference sequence). Trimming shortened V by 0 bases and J by 5 bases, and 5 bases separated the two germline ends. The length of the CDR3 is 13 residues. The DNA of the CDR3 is TGTGCCAGCAGTTTATCAGGGGACAATGAGCAGTTCTTC. The encoded protein is CASSLSGDNEQFF.

This clone was observed a single time. This chain uses TRBV29-1 with TRBJ1-3; D is possibly TRBD1 (5 bases). Deletions cut 5 bases from V and 6 bases from J, with 11 bases between. Germline assignment: CDR1 SQVTM and CDR2 ANQGSEA. The CDR3 extends over 12 amino acids. The chain's CDR3 is CSVRGLENTIYF. The CDR3 nucleotides read TGCAGCGTTAGGGGACTAGAAAACACCATATATTTT. The whole variable domain, remainder taken from reference TRBV29-1 and TRBJ1-3, is SAVISQKPSRDICQRGTSLTIQCQVDSQVTMMFWYRQQPGQSLTLIATANQGSEATYESGFVIDKFPISRPNLTFSTLTVSNMSPEDSSIYLCSVRGLENTIYFGEGSWLTVV.

CDR3 bases: TGTGCCAGCAGCGTAGTAAGCGGGAGCTCCTACAATGAGCAGTTCTTC. This codes for CASSVVSGSSYNEQFF. The chain links TRBV9 to TRBJ2-1, with 8 bases lining up with TRBD2. Germline-derived CDR1 and CDR2 are SGDLS and YYNGEE. The CDR3 extends over 16 amino acids. Trimming took 0 bases from V and 0 from J; bases not matched to a gene: 2.

The chain recombines TRBV29-1 with TRBJ2-1; D remains ambiguous. V was cut by 3 bases and J by 2 bases, with 14 bases left in between. This CDR3 is 15 amino acids long. Germline CDR1 is SQVTM and CDR2 is ANQGSEA. The DNA for the CDR3 is TGCAGCGTTGATTTAGGGCGAGTCCCCTACAATGAGCAGTTCTTC. It translates to CSVDLGRVPYNEQFF.

The chain links TRBV5-1 to TRBJ2-2, with 8 bases that match TRBD1. V was pared by 4 bases and J by 5 bases, with 10 bases of the junction left unmatched. The CDR3 covers 16 residues. CDR1 and CDR2 (germline): SGHRS, YFSETQ. Here the CDR3 reads CASSELGQGSTGELFF. The CDR3 DNA is TGCGCCAGCAGCGAACTAGGACAGGGCAGTACCGGGGAGCTGTTTTTT.

The genes are TRBV3-1 (or the pseudogene TRBV3-2) and TRBJ1-5; D unclear. Germline loops: CDR1 LGHDT, CDR2 YNNKEL (reference sequence). CDR3 size: 12 residues. Trimming left V 0 bases short and J 6 bases short, with 3 bases between. The CDR3 spells CASSQESQPQHF. The CDR3 coding sequence is TGTGCCAGCAGCCAAGAAAGTCAGCCCCAGCATTTT.

The genes are TRBV6-5 and TRBJ2-7; TRBD1 agrees at 7 bases. The CDR3 has 15 amino acids. The germline CDR1 and CDR2 sequences are MNHEY and SVGAGI. Trimming took 0 bases from V and 0 from J; bases not matched to a gene: 2. The CDR3 loop is CASSYSQGSSYEQYF. The CDR3 DNA is TGTGCCAGCAGTTACTCACAGGGGAGCTCCTACGAGCAGTACTTC.

This rearrangement joins TRBV7-6 to TRBJ1-1, with D possibly matching TRBD1 (6 bases). Trimming pared 5 bases from V and 0 bases from J, leaving 13 bases between. There are 15 residues in the CDR3. Germline V gives CDR1 SGHVS, CDR2 FNYEAQ. The DNA for the CDR3 is TGTGCCAGCAGCAAAGAGGGGGGGATGAACACTGAAGCTTTCTTT. This gives the protein CASSKEGGMNTEAFF.

The chain carries TRBV20-1 and TRBJ2-7; D gene uncertain. The ends were cut back, 0 bases at V and 4 bases at J, with 4 bases in the middle. From germline, CDR1 is DFQATT and CDR2 SNEGSKA (reference sequence). The CDR3 length is 11 residues. CDR3 sequence (DNA): TGCAGTGCTAGAGAGACATACGAGCAGTACTTC. This gives the protein CSARETYEQYF.

The chain uses TRBV24-1 and TRBJ2-1; perhaps TRBD2 as D (6 bases). The CDR3 length is 17 residues. Germline lookup yields CDR1 KGHDR and CDR2 SFDVKD. V shed 2 bases and J shed 8 bases, with 21 bases lying between them. This CDR3 is CATSDSFGWGVRDEQFF. In DNA, the CDR3 is TGTGCCACCAGTGATTCTTTTGGTTGGGGGGTCCGGGATGAGCAGTTCTTC.

The chain couples TRBV2 to TRBJ1-4; tentatively, D is TRBD1 (6 bases). The CDR3 consists of 13 residues. Germline V gene data show CDR1 as SNHLY and CDR2 as FYNNEI. With 6 bases removed from V and 5 bases from J, the gap between germline ends came to 10 bases. CDR3 loop: CASRGQVNEKLFF. The CDR3 nucleotides are TGTGCCAGCAGGGGACAAGTAAATGAAAAACTGTTTTTT.

The chain carries TRBV5-1 and TRBJ2-1; no definite D call. The CDR3 is made up of 13 amino acids. V was trimmed by 4 bases and J by 7 bases, leaving 12 bases between them. The germline V gene has CDR1 SGHRS and CDR2 YFSETQ. This CDR3 is CASSESNANEQFF. As DNA, the CDR3 is TGCGCCAGCAGCGAATCCAACGCGAATGAGCAGTTCTTC.

CDR3 protein: CASSIDPTSGQTNYGYTF. The DNA of the CDR3 is TGTGCCAGTAGTATAGACCCCACGTCCGGGCAGACCAACTATGGCTACACCTTC. The V gene is TRBV19, the J gene TRBJ1-2; D is uncertain. This CDR3 has 18 amino acids. The ends were cut back, 0 bases at V and 2 bases at J, with 19 bases in the middle. Per germline, CDR1 LNHDA and CDR2 SQIVND (reference sequence).